Presented here are 5 T cell receptor beta chains from one specimen sequenced in a study of T cell responses to AZD1222 COVID-19 vaccine. Assay used: immunoSEQ multiplex PCR; TCRdb lists only in-frame clones, some missing. The sample records nearly 110,000 clones, about nine tenths being singletons. This material consisted of peripheral blood, taken 28 days after the second AZD1222 dose. All receptors derive from an adult who received the AZD1222 COVID-19 vaccine.

In nucleotides, the CDR3 is TGTGCCAGCAGTCCTCAGGGGGAAGGGTACAATGAGCAGTTCTTC. Translating gives CASSPQGEGYNEQFF. This chain links TRBV6-5 with TRBJ2-1, with TRBD1 matching 7 bases. CDR1 and CDR2 (germline): MNHEY, SVGAGI. The CDR3 sequence is 15 residues long. V gave up 5 bases and J gave up 4 bases; unmatched junction bases: 8.

The chain has TRBV15 and TRBJ2-7; TRBD2 aligns across 8 bases. The germline V gene encodes CDR1 LNHNV and CDR2 YYDKDF (reference sequence). The CDR3 consists of 15 residues. J was trimmed by 2 bases and V by 0 bases; bases with no gene match: 3. DNA of the CDR3: TGTGCCACCAGCAGAGAGACGGGAGGGCCCTACGAGCAGTACTTC. Amino acid sequence: CATSRETGGPYEQYF.

V is TRBV7-9 and J is TRBJ2-3; D call uncertain. V was shortened by 0 bases and J by 3 bases, with 10 bases between the two germline ends. The CDR3 is 15 residues long. Germline V gives CDR1 SEHNR, CDR2 FQNEAQ (reference sequence). The CDR3 region has the DNA TGTGCCAGCAGCTTAGCTGGCAGTAGTACAGATACGCAGTATTTT. Translation gives CASSLAGSSTDTQYF.

V gene TRBV19 combines with J gene TRBJ1-1; 8 nucleotides align to TRBD1. The trim removed 8 bases at V and 0 bases at J, leaving 8 bases unmatched. Germline values: CDR1 LNHDA, CDR2 SQIVND (reference sequence). The CDR3 totals 15 residues. The CDR3 bases are TGTGCCAGTTTGGACAGGGTCGGTGTGAACACTGAAGCTTTCTTT. Translated, it gives CASLDRVGVNTEAFF.

This sequence joins TRBV2 and TRBJ2-5; 7 positions match TRBD2. The ends lost 4 bases at V and 7 bases at J; junction bases unmatched: 6. The CDR3 totals 13 residues. Germline V gene sequence: CDR1 SNHLY, CDR2 FYNNEI. CDR3 region: CASSGRTRVTQYF. CDR3 nucleotide sequence: TGTGCCAGCAGTGGCAGGACTAGGGTGACCCAGTACTTC.